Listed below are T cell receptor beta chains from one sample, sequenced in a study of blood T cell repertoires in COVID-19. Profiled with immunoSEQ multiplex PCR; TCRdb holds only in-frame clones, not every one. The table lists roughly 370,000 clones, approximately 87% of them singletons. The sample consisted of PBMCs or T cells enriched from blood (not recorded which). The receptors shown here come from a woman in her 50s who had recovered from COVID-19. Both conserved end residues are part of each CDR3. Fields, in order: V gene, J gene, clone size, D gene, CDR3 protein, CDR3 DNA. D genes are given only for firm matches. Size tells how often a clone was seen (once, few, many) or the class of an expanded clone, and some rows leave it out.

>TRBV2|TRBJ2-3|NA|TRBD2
CASRPFSLSGGAGDTQYF
TGTGCCAGCAGACCGTTTTCGCTTAGCGGGGGGGCCGGAGATACGCAGTATTTT
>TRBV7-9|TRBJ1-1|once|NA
CASSLGQSNTEAFF
TGTGCCAGCAGCCTTGGACAGTCGAACACTGAAGCTTTCTTT
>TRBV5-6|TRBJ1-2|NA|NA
CASSLAPASGGYTF
TGTGCCAGCAGCTTGGCCCCAGCCTCGGGGGGCTACACCTTC
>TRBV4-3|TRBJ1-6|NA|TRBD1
CASSQEIGGGNSPLHF
TGCGCCAGCAGCCAAGAGATAGGGGGCGGCAATTCACCCCTCCACTTT
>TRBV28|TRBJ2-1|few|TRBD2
CASRTSGGADEQFF
TGTGCCAGCAGGACTAGCGGGGGGGCAGATGAGCAGTTCTTC
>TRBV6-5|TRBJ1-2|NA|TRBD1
CASTTSRDRFYGYTF
TGTGCCAGCACCACAAGCAGGGACAGGTTCTATGGCTACACCTTC
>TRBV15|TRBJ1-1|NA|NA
CATSSGSNTEAFF
TGTGCCACCAGTAGCGGATCTAACACTGAAGCTTTCTTT
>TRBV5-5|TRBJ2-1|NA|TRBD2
CASTQRLASYNEQFF
TGTGCCAGCACCCAGAGACTAGCGTCCTACAATGAGCAGTTCTTC
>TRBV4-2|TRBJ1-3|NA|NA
CASSRGIEDSGNTIYF
TGTGCCAGCAGCCGCGGAATTGAGGACTCTGGAAACACCATATATTTT
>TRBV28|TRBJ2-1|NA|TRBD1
CASSPVTGGQFF
TGTGCCAGCAGTCCAGTGACAGGGGGGCAGTTCTTC
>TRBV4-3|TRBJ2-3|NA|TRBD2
CASSQDRSGGADTQYF
TGCGCCAGCAGCCAAGATCGCAGCGGGGGGGCGGATACGCAGTATTTT
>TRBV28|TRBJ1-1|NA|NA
CASSYPLEKSSAEAFF
TGTGCCAGCAGTTACCCCTTGGAGAAGTCGTCGGCTGAAGCTTTCTTT
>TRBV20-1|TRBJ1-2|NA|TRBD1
CSATEGGGYTF
TGCAGTGCTACCGAAGGGGGCGGCTACACCTTC
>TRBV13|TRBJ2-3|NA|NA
CASSPTGFLSDTQYF
TGTGCCAGCAGTCCTACAGGGTTCCTTAGCGATACGCAGTATTTT
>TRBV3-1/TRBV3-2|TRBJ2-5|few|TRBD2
CASSQVPSGSETQYF
TGTGCCAGCAGCCAAGTACCTAGCGGTTCAGAGACCCAGTACTTC
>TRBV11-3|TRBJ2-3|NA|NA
CASSLGPGYTDTQYF
TGTGCCAGCAGCTTAGGTCCAGGGTACACAGATACGCAGTATTTT
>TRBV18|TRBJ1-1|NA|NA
CASSPFSGTTTEAFF
TGTGCCAGCTCACCATTTTCGGGAACCACCACTGAAGCTTTCTTT
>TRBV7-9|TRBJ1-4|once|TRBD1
CASSYLHEGANEKLFF
TGTGCCAGCAGCTACCTTCATGAGGGGGCGAATGAAAAACTGTTTTTT
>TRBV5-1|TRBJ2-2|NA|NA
CASSLMQVVANTGELFF
TGCGCCAGCAGCTTGATGCAGGTTGTGGCCAACACCGGGGAGCTGTTTTTT
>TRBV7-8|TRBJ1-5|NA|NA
CASSMDTYNQPQHF
TGTGCCAGCAGCATGGACACGTACAATCAGCCCCAGCATTTT
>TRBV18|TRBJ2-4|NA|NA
CASSPPGGIDIQYF
TGTGCCAGCTCACCCCCAGGGGGGATAGACATTCAGTACTTC
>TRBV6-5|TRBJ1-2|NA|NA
CASRAGFSARGYTF
TGTGCCAGCAGGGCGGGGTTCTCAGCGCGGGGCTACACCTTC
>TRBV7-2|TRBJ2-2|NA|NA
CASSLPNTGELFF
TGTGCCAGCAGCCTCCCGAACACCGGGGAGCTGTTTTTT
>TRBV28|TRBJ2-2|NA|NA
CASSPLAGELFF
TGTGCCAGCAGCCCGTTAGCCGGGGAGCTGTTTTTT
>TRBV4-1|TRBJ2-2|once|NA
CASSQVPGPTGELFF
TGCGCCAGCAGCCAAGTTCCAGGGCCCACCGGGGAGCTGTTTTTT
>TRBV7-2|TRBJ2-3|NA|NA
CASSFVRMGTDTQYF
TGTGCCAGCAGCTTCGTGAGGATGGGTACAGATACGCAGTATTTT
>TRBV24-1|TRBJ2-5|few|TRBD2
CATSDPLGLEETQYF
TGTGCCACCAGTGACCCCTTGGGACTAGAGGAGACCCAGTACTTC
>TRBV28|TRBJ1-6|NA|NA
CASSLRHYNSPLHF
TGTGCCAGCAGTTTGCGTCACTATAATTCACCCCTCCACTTT
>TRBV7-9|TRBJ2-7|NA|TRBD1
CASSSRGTATPTRSYEQYF
TGTGCCAGCAGTTCCCGTGGGACAGCCACTCCGACCCGCTCCTACGAGCAGTACTTC
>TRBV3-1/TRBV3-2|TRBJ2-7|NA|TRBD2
CASSHSRYSGGNSYEQYF
TGTGCCAGCAGCCATTCACGATATAGCGGGGGTAATAGTTACGAGCAGTACTTC
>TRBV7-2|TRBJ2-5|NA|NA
CASSLYVGHYGVEVGTQYF
TGTGCCAGCAGCTTATATGTGGGACACTACGGCGTAGAGGTCGGGACCCAGTACTTC
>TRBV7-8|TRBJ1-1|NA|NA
CASSLHESRGRGLTEAFF
TGTGCCAGCAGCCTCCACGAGTCCAGGGGTAGAGGGTTGACTGAAGCTTTCTTT
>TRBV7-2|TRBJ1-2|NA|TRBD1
CASSWDRGSTGYTF
TGTGCCAGCAGCTGGGACAGGGGGTCTACGGGCTACACCTTC
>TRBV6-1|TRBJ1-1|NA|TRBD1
CASSGAQTGHPPAFF
TGTGCCAGCAGTGGGGCCCAGACAGGGCATCCCCCTGCTTTCTTT
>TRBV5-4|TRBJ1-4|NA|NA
CASSFPGDEKLFF
TGTGCCAGCAGCTTCCCGGGGGATGAAAAACTGTTTTTT
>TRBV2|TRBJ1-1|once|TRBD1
CASSSDRAPTEAFF
TGTGCCAGCAGTTCCGACAGGGCCCCCACTGAAGCTTTCTTT
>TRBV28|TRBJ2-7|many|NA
CASSLSREQYF
TGTGCCAGCAGTTTATCCCGGGAGCAGTACTTC
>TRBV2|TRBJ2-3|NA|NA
CASTDNSGFTDTQYF
TGTGCCAGCACGGATAACAGCGGCTTCACAGATACGCAGTATTTT
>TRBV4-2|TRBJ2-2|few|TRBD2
CASSQESSGGITGELFF
TGTGCCAGCAGCCAAGAGTCCAGCGGGGGCATCACCGGGGAGCTGTTTTTT
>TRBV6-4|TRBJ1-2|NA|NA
CASSDGGRGYTF
TGTGCCAGCAGTGACGGGGGCAGAGGCTACACCTTC
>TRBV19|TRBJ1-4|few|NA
CASTPPGGVRLFF
TGTGCCAGTACCCCTCCTGGCGGAGTGAGGCTGTTTTTT
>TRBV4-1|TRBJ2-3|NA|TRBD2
CASSHSGGATDTQYF
TGCGCCAGCAGCCACAGCGGGGGGGCAACAGATACGCAGTATTTT
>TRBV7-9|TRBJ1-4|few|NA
CASSLGAVEKLFF
TGTGCCAGCAGCCTCGGAGCGGTCGAAAAACTGTTTTTT
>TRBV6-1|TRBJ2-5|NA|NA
CASSESGKETQYF
TGTGCCAGCAGTGAATCGGGGAAAGAGACCCAGTACTTC
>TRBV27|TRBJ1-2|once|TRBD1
CASGGSGTGINYGYTF
TGTGCCAGCGGAGGGTCCGGGACAGGGATTAACTATGGCTACACCTTC